This record looks at one TCR beta chain sequence and its context. Profiling relied on immunoSEQ multiplex PCR, and the TCRdb table lists in-frame clones only, not all of them. This table has 70,000 to 85,000 clones, 97% appearing once. This entry is derived from a study of technical replicates of blood from a few donors. V trimming: 5 bases; J trimming: 4 bases; junction bases outside the gene matches: 9. Germline V gives CDR1 MRHNA, CDR2 SNTAGT. The CDR3 contains 15 residues. Source material: T cells isolated from PBMCs. This rearrangement joins TRBV6-4 to TRBJ1-1; 8 bases match TRBD1. The receptor's source is a human donor in good health. The DNA of the CDR3 is TGTGCCAGCAGTTCTGGACAGGGCAGAAGCACTGAAGCTTTCTTT. This encodes CASSSGQGRSTEAFF.